This T cell receptor beta chain appears in the sequencing data of a study of T-cell reconstitution after alpha-beta-depleted transplantation in children. Findings and caveats of the study: Roughly two months post-transplant, alpha-beta T cells reportedly originated from several hundred graft clones that had expanded. Recipient T cells and thymic progenitors that survived gave rise to the high TCRbeta diversity observed at day 60 in some patients. T-cell counts and diversity at one year post-transplant came mainly from newly produced T cells.

It was with unique molecular identifiers that the TCRbeta library was prepared. One entry per CDR3 protein, called by TCRdb with MiXCR from the PCR reads. The repertoire holds some 600,000 distinct CDR3 sequences, 13% seen once, with about 2.2% in the top ten. This clonotype was seen at least ten times. Antigen unknown. The germline V gene encodes CDR1 SGHDN and CDR2 FVKESK. The CDR3 is 13 residues long. The J segment lost 2 bases and the V segment lost 8 bases, leaving 1 base of the junction unmatched. The rearrangement joins TRBV14 to TRBJ2-1, with 9 positions matching TRBD1. The sequencing here drew on PBMCs, mostly from graft donor cells, taken 360 days after TCRalphabeta/CD19-depleted stem cell transplant. The receptor's source is a male patient between 10 and 17 years old who had a stem cell transplant for acute myeloid leukemia, so the T cells may come from the graft donor. DNA of the CDR3: TGTGCCAGCCGGGACAGGGCCTACAATGAGCAGTTCTTC. Protein sequence: CASRDRAYNEQFF.